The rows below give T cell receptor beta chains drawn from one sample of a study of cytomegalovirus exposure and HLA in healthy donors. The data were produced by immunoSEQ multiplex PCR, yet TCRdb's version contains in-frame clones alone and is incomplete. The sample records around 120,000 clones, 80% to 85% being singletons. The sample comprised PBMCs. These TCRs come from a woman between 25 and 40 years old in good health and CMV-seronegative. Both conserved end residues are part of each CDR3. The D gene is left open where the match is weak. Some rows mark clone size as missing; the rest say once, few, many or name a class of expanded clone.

CDR3 protein: CASSQEGPGRNIQYF
CDR3 DNA: TGCGCCAGCAGCCAAGAGGGGCCCGGGAGAAACATTCAGTACTTC
clone size: few
V gene: TRBV4-1
D gene: .
J gene: TRBJ2-4

CDR3 protein: CASSQGLDSNQPQHF
CDR3 DNA: TGCGCCAGCAGCCAGGGACTCGATAGCAATCAGCCCCAGCATTTT
clone size: .
V gene: TRBV5-1
D gene: .
J gene: TRBJ1-5

CDR3 protein: CASSLAKAGGGDTQYF
CDR3 DNA: TGTGCCAGCAGCTTGGCTAAGGCGGGGGGGGGAGATACGCAGTATTTT
clone size: .
V gene: TRBV5-4
D gene: TRBD2
J gene: TRBJ2-3

CDR3 protein: CASSLVLAGSNEQFF
CDR3 DNA: TGTGCCAGTAGCCTAGTTCTAGCGGGGAGTAATGAGCAGTTCTTC
clone size: few
V gene: TRBV19
D gene: TRBD2
J gene: TRBJ2-1

CDR3 protein: CASSDQGGGQPQHF
CDR3 DNA: TGTGCCAGCAGTGACCAGGGAGGCGGACAGCCCCAGCATTTT
clone size: .
V gene: TRBV6-5
D gene: .
J gene: TRBJ1-5

CDR3 protein: CASSLDHGQGMNEQFF
CDR3 DNA: TGTGCCAGCAGCTTAGATCACGGACAGGGGATGAATGAGCAGTTCTTC
clone size: .
V gene: TRBV11-3
D gene: TRBD1
J gene: TRBJ2-1

CDR3 protein: CASSPVGRLSYEQYF
CDR3 DNA: TGTGCCAGCTCACCTGTGGGTAGACTCTCCTACGAGCAGTACTTC
clone size: once
V gene: TRBV18
D gene: .
J gene: TRBJ2-7

CDR3 protein: CASSYSAGEQYF
CDR3 DNA: TGTGCCAGCAGTTACTCCGCGGGCGAGCAGTACTTC
clone size: .
V gene: TRBV6-6
D gene: .
J gene: TRBJ2-7

CDR3 protein: CAISESPGEQFF
CDR3 DNA: TGTGCCATCAGTGAGTCTCCGGGTGAGCAGTTCTTC
clone size: .
V gene: TRBV10-3
D gene: .
J gene: TRBJ2-1

CDR3 protein: CASRSEGLESYNEQFF
CDR3 DNA: TGTGCCAGCAGGTCAGAGGGACTCGAATCCTACAATGAGCAGTTCTTC
clone size: few
V gene: TRBV5-4
D gene: .
J gene: TRBJ2-1

CDR3 protein: CASSLRYGRATGIPLYTF
CDR3 DNA: TGTGCCAGCAGTTTAAGGTACGGACGGGCGACAGGGATTCCCCTCTACACCTTC
clone size: .
V gene: TRBV27
D gene: TRBD1
J gene: TRBJ1-2

CDR3 protein: CAISESPGQGSGELFF
CDR3 DNA: TGTGCCATCAGTGAATCTCCTGGACAGGGGTCAGGGGAGCTGTTTTTT
clone size: .
V gene: TRBV10-3
D gene: TRBD1
J gene: TRBJ2-2

CDR3 protein: CASSPLGAPPLF
CDR3 DNA: TGTGCCAGCAGCCCTCTGGGGGCCCCACCACTCTTC
clone size: .
V gene: TRBV6-1
D gene: .
J gene: TRBJ2-1

CDR3 protein: CASSVRQGVSPLHF
CDR3 DNA: TGTGCCAGTAGTGTTCGACAGGGTGTTTCACCCCTCCACTTT
clone size: .
V gene: TRBV19
D gene: TRBD1
J gene: TRBJ1-6

CDR3 protein: CASSQEVWDTEAYNEQFF
CDR3 DNA: TGTGCCAGCAGCCAAGAGGTATGGGACACAGAAGCCTACAATGAGCAGTTCTTC
clone size: .
V gene: TRBV14
D gene: .
J gene: TRBJ2-1

CDR3 protein: CASSSYAVNYEQYF
CDR3 DNA: TGTGCCAGCAGCTCGTACGCAGTAAACTACGAGCAGTACTTC
clone size: few
V gene: TRBV7-8
D gene: .
J gene: TRBJ2-7

CDR3 protein: CASSSGMTLREQYF
CDR3 DNA: TGTGCCAGCAGCAGCGGTATGACCCTTCGCGAGCAGTACTTC
clone size: .
V gene: TRBV7-9
D gene: .
J gene: TRBJ2-7

CDR3 protein: CASSRGDEQFF
CDR3 DNA: TGTGCCAGCAGTAGAGGCGATGAGCAGTTCTTC
clone size: .
V gene: TRBV27
D gene: .
J gene: TRBJ2-1

CDR3 protein: CASRTLGATNEKLFF
CDR3 DNA: TGTGCCAGTAGGACCCTAGGAGCAACTAATGAAAAACTGTTTTTT
clone size: .
V gene: TRBV19
D gene: .
J gene: TRBJ1-4

CDR3 protein: CASSDAGFGTQYF
CDR3 DNA: TGTGCCAGCAGTGACGCAGGTTTCGGGACCCAGTACTTC
clone size: .
V gene: TRBV6-1
D gene: .
J gene: TRBJ2-5

CDR3 protein: CASSEQGAGDTIYF
CDR3 DNA: TGTGCCAGCAGTGAACAGGGGGCGGGTGACACCATATATTTT
clone size: .
V gene: TRBV6-1
D gene: TRBD1
J gene: TRBJ1-3

CDR3 protein: CASSQNSRGNQPQHF
CDR3 DNA: TGTGCCAGCAGCCAAAATTCGAGAGGGAATCAGCCCCAGCATTTT
clone size: .
V gene: TRBV16
D gene: .
J gene: TRBJ1-5

CDR3 protein: CATDSGNEQFF
CDR3 DNA: TGCGCCACCGATTCGGGCAATGAGCAGTTCTTC
clone size: .
V gene: TRBV5-1
D gene: .
J gene: TRBJ2-1

CDR3 protein: CASSLGGSETQYF
CDR3 DNA: TGTGCCAGCAGCTTAGGAGGGAGCGAGACCCAGTACTTC
clone size: once
V gene: TRBV11-2
D gene: .
J gene: TRBJ2-5

CDR3 protein: CASSYSGETQYF
CDR3 DNA: TGTGCCAGCAGTTACTCCGGTGAGACCCAGTACTTC
clone size: .
V gene: TRBV6-5
D gene: .
J gene: TRBJ2-5

CDR3 protein: CASSQTSVPTYEQYF
CDR3 DNA: TGTGCCAGCAGCCAAACTAGCGTCCCTACCTACGAGCAGTACTTC
clone size: once
V gene: TRBV5-4
D gene: TRBD2
J gene: TRBJ2-7

CDR3 protein: CASSPPGGENQPQHF
CDR3 DNA: TGTGCCAGCAGCCCCCCCGGGGGGGAGAATCAGCCCCAGCATTTT
clone size: medium-sized
V gene: TRBV2
D gene: .
J gene: TRBJ1-5

CDR3 protein: CASSSNYQEADTQYF
CDR3 DNA: TGTGCCAGCAGCTCCAACTATCAGGAGGCAGATACGCAGTATTTT
clone size: .
V gene: TRBV7-2
D gene: .
J gene: TRBJ2-3

CDR3 protein: CASSPAEPVTDTQYF
CDR3 DNA: TGTGCCAGCAGCCCCGCCGAGCCCGTCACAGATACGCAGTATTTT
clone size: .
V gene: TRBV7-8
D gene: .
J gene: TRBJ2-3

CDR3 protein: CASSTKRGLGGKNTGELFF
CDR3 DNA: TGTGCCAGTAGTACCAAAAGGGGCCTGGGCGGGAAGAACACCGGGGAGCTGTTTTTT
clone size: .
V gene: TRBV19
D gene: .
J gene: TRBJ2-2

CDR3 protein: CASSYSDRQANYGYTF
CDR3 DNA: TGTGCCAGCAGTTACTCGGACAGACAAGCTAACTATGGCTACACCTTC
clone size: .
V gene: TRBV6-6
D gene: .
J gene: TRBJ1-2

CDR3 protein: CASSVIVQETQYF
CDR3 DNA: TGTGCCAGCAGTGTGATAGTCCAAGAGACCCAGTACTTC
clone size: .
V gene: TRBV6-1
D gene: .
J gene: TRBJ2-5

CDR3 protein: CASSIGDRGLNTEAFF
CDR3 DNA: TGTGCCAGTAGTATAGGAGACAGGGGCCTGAACACTGAAGCTTTCTTT
clone size: .
V gene: TRBV19
D gene: TRBD1
J gene: TRBJ1-1

CDR3 protein: CASSPEGQDYGYTF
CDR3 DNA: TGTGCCAGCAGCCCCGAGGGACAGGACTATGGCTACACCTTC
clone size: once
V gene: TRBV5-6
D gene: TRBD1
J gene: TRBJ1-2

CDR3 protein: CASSWGGEQYF
CDR3 DNA: TGTGCCAGCAGTTGGGGGGGCGAGCAGTACTTC
clone size: .
V gene: TRBV6-6
D gene: TRBD2
J gene: TRBJ2-7

CDR3 protein: CAINPGQGADEQFF
CDR3 DNA: TGTGCCATCAATCCGGGACAGGGGGCTGATGAGCAGTTCTTC
clone size: once
V gene: TRBV10-3
D gene: TRBD1
J gene: TRBJ2-1

CDR3 protein: CASSVGTSLGDTQYF
CDR3 DNA: TGTGCCAGCAGCGTAGGGACTAGTCTCGGAGATACGCAGTATTTT
clone size: .
V gene: TRBV9
D gene: TRBD2
J gene: TRBJ2-3

CDR3 protein: CASSQDRAGEELFF
CDR3 DNA: TGCGCCAGCAGCCAAGATCGGGCTGGGGAGGAACTGTTTTTT
clone size: few
V gene: TRBV4-1
D gene: .
J gene: TRBJ1-4

CDR3 protein: CASRPGGRPTDTQYF
CDR3 DNA: TGTGCCAGCAGGCCGGGGGGGCGGCCCACAGATACGCAGTATTTT
clone size: .
V gene: TRBV6-4
D gene: TRBD2
J gene: TRBJ2-3

CDR3 protein: CASSQERREYPEQFF
CDR3 DNA: TGCGCCAGCAGCCAAGAAAGGCGGGAGTATCCTGAGCAGTTCTTC
clone size: .
V gene: TRBV4-1
D gene: TRBD2
J gene: TRBJ2-1

CDR3 protein: CASRKGTSGTYNEQFF
CDR3 DNA: TGTGCCAGCAGGAAAGGGACTAGCGGAACCTACAATGAGCAGTTCTTC
clone size: once
V gene: TRBV28
D gene: TRBD2
J gene: TRBJ2-1

CDR3 protein: CASRGGAEAFF
CDR3 DNA: TGTGCCAGTAGAGGGGGCGCTGAAGCTTTCTTT
clone size: few
V gene: TRBV19
D gene: TRBD1
J gene: TRBJ1-1

CDR3 protein: CASSLGWPGSSGANVLTF
CDR3 DNA: TGTGCCAGCAGTTTAGGGTGGCCGGGGAGCTCTGGGGCCAACGTCCTGACTTTC
clone size: .
V gene: TRBV28
D gene: .
J gene: TRBJ2-6

CDR3 protein: CASQGGSASNQPQHF
CDR3 DNA: TGTGCCAGTCAGGGGGGAAGTGCAAGCAATCAGCCCCAGCATTTT
clone size: .
V gene: TRBV19
D gene: TRBD1
J gene: TRBJ1-5

CDR3 protein: CASSWTLDTGELFF
CDR3 DNA: TGCGCCAGCAGCTGGACTCTGGACACCGGGGAGCTGTTTTTT
clone size: .
V gene: TRBV5-1
D gene: .
J gene: TRBJ2-2

CDR3 protein: CASSQGQNTEAFF
CDR3 DNA: TGCGCCAGCAGCCAAGGACAGAACACTGAAGCTTTCTTT
clone size: .
V gene: TRBV4-1
D gene: .
J gene: TRBJ1-1

CDR3 protein: CASSEGLAGDPQYF
CDR3 DNA: TGTGCCAGCAGTGAGGGACTAGCGGGAGACCCTCAGTACTTC
clone size: once
V gene: TRBV25-1
D gene: TRBD2
J gene: TRBJ2-7

CDR3 protein: CASSLTGSAFDEAFF
CDR3 DNA: TGCGCCAGCAGCTTGACAGGGAGTGCCTTTGATGAAGCTTTCTTT
clone size: .
V gene: TRBV5-1
D gene: .
J gene: TRBJ1-1

CDR3 protein: CASSRTGEFGTQYF
CDR3 DNA: TGTGCCAGCAGCCGTACGGGAGAGTTTGGTACGCAGTATTTT
clone size: .
V gene: TRBV6-4
D gene: .
J gene: TRBJ2-3

CDR3 protein: CATSRRTGGWVGYTF
CDR3 DNA: TGTGCCACCAGCAGACGGACAGGGGGCTGGGTTGGCTACACCTTC
clone size: .
V gene: TRBV15
D gene: TRBD1
J gene: TRBJ1-2

CDR3 protein: CASSLNRNHTEAFF
CDR3 DNA: TGCGCCAGCAGCCTGAACAGGAACCACACTGAAGCTTTCTTT
clone size: .
V gene: TRBV4-1
D gene: .
J gene: TRBJ1-1

CDR3 protein: CASHETGFSVLTF
CDR3 DNA: TGCGCCAGCCATGAAACAGGGTTCAGCGTCCTGACTTTC
clone size: .
V gene: TRBV5-1
D gene: .
J gene: TRBJ2-6

CDR3 protein: CATSIGTSGTYEQYF
CDR3 DNA: TGTGCCACCAGCATCGGGACTAGCGGAACCTACGAGCAGTACTTC
clone size: .
V gene: TRBV15
D gene: TRBD2
J gene: TRBJ2-7

CDR3 protein: CSVVRERTYEQYF
CDR3 DNA: TGCAGCGTTGTGCGGGAGAGGACCTACGAGCAGTACTTC
clone size: .
V gene: TRBV29-1
D gene: TRBD2
J gene: TRBJ2-7